This TCR beta chain was sequenced for a study of blood T cell repertoires in COVID-19. In the study overall: Donors in the United States, Italy and Spain gave samples during acute or convalescent COVID-19. PBMCs, B-cell-depleted T cells, or T cells were the source of the cDNA or gDNA that made up the material.

Data came from immunoSEQ multiplex PCR; TCRdb stores just in-frame clones and leaves some out. The data contain around 45,000 clones, 82% of them singletons. This CDR3 comprises 17 residues. V was cut by 0 bases and J by 0 bases, with 13 bases left in between. The germline CDR1 and CDR2 sequences are SGDLS and YYNGEE. Specimen: peripheral blood. The rearrangement links TRBV9 to TRBJ1-3; no clear D gene. This TCR came from a woman aged 55-75 years with acute or convalescent COVID-19. The CDR3 DNA is TGTGCCAGCAGCGTAGGCCCTCTCTCCAGCTCTGGAAACACCATATATTTT. It is translated as CASSVGPLSSSGNTIYF.